What follows is one TCR beta chain and its context. What it binds is not known. Reverse transcribing all isolated RNA meant expressed TCRB transcripts were sequenced. TCRdb's table, derived via immunoSEQ multiplex PCR, lists solely in-frame clones and lacks some. This table holds approximately 600,000 clones, 9.5% to 15% found once. The data were taken from a study of beta chain features in type 1 diabetes. Study-wide results and caveats: Moderate but significant shortening of TCRB CDR3s was recorded in all four CD4+ subsets from Type 1 diabetes patients. In the patient group, naive, central memory and Treg TCRB repertoires seemed more alike than in the healthy donor group.

This CDR3 comprises 13 residues. Germline V gives CDR1 MNHNY, CDR2 SVGAGI (reference sequence). The V gene lost 6 bases and the J gene lost 5 bases, with 11 bases spanning the gap. Material: naive CD4+ T cells from blood. This sequence originates from a man aged 30-40 years with type 1 diabetes. The J gene is TRBJ1-5, the V gene TRBV6-6; D is uncertain. CDR3 in DNA: TGTGCCAGCAGCAGTAGCCGCTATCAGCCCCAGCATTTT. Translating it yields CASSSSRYQPQHF.